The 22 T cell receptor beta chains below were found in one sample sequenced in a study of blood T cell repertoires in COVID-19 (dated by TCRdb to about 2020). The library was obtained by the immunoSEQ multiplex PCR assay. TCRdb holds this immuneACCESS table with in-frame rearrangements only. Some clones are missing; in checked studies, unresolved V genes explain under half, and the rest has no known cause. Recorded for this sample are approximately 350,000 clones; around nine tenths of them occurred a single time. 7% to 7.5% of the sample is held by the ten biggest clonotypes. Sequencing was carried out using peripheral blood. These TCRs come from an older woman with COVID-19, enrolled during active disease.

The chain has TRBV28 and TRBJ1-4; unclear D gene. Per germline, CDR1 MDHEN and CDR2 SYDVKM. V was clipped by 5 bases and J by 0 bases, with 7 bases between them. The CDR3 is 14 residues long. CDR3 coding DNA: TGTGCCAGCAGTCAACCAGCAACTAATGAAAAACTGTTTTTT. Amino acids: CASSQPATNEKLFF.

The CDR3 loop is CAWSVSRTSGGADTQYF. The CDR3, as DNA: TGTGCCTGGAGTGTCAGCCGGACTAGCGGGGGCGCAGATACGCAGTATTTT. This chain links TRBV30 with TRBJ2-3; 13 positions agree with TRBD2. With V trimmed by 0 bases and J by 4 bases, 7 bases remained unmatched. Looked up from germline, CDR1 is GTSNPN and CDR2 is SVGIG (reference sequence). This CDR3 region has 17 residues. Combining the CDR3 with reference TRBV30 and TRBJ2-3 gives the whole variable domain SQTIHQWPATLVQPVGSPLSLECTVEGTSNPNLYWYRQAAGRGLQLLFYSVGIGQISSEVPQNLSASRPQDRQFILSSKKLLLSDSGFYLCAWSVSRTSGGADTQYFGPGTRLTVL.

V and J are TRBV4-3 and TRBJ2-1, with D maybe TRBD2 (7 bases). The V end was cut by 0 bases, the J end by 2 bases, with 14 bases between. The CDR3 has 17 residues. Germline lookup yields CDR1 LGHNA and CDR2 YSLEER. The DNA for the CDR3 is TGCGCCAGCAGCCAAGATGGAGCCGGGGGGCCCTACAATGAGCAGTTCTTC. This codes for CASSQDGAGGPYNEQFF.

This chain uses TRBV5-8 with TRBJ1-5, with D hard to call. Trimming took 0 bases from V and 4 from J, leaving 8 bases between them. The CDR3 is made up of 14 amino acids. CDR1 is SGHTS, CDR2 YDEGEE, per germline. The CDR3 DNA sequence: TGTGCCAGCAGCTTGGACAGTCTAAATCAGCCCCAGCATTTT. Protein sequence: CASSLDSLNQPQHF.

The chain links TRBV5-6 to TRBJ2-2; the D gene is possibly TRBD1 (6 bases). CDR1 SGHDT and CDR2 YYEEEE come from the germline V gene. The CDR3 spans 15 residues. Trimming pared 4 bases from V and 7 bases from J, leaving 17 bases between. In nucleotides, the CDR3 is TGTGCCAGCAGCACCCCACGACAGGCGGTCGGGGAGCTGTTTTTT. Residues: CASSTPRQAVGELFF.

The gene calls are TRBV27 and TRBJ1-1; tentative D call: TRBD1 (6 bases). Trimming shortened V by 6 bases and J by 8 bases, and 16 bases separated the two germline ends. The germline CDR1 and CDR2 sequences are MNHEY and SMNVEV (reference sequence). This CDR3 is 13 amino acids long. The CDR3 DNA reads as TGTGCCAGCAGCCCAGGGGAGCGGAGGGAAGCTTTCTTT. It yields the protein CASSPGERREAFF.

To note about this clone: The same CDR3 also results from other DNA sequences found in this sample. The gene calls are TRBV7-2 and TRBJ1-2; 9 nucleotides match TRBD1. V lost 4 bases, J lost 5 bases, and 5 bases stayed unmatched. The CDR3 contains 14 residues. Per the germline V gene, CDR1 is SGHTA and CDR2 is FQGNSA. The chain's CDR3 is CASSSGQGRYGYTF. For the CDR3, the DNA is TGTGCCAGCAGCTCGGGACAGGGACGTTATGGCTACACCTTC.

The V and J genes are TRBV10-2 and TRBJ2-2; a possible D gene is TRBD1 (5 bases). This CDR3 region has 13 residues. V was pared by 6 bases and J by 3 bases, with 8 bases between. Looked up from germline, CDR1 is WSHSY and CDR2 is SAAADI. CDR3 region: CASSRQYTGELFF. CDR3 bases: TGCGCCAGCAGCCGACAGTACACCGGGGAGCTGTTTTTT.

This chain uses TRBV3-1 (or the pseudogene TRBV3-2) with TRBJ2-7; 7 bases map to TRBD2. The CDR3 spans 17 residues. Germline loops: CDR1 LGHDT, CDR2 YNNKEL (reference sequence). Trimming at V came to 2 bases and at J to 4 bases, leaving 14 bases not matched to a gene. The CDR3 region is CASSQRPPGGPFYEQYF. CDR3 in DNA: TGTGCCAGCAGCCAACGCCCACCGGGAGGCCCCTTTTACGAGCAGTACTTC.

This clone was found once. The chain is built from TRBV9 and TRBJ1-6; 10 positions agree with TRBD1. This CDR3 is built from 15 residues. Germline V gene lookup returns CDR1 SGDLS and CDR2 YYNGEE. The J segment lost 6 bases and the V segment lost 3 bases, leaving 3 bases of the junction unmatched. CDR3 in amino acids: CASSARDRGNSPLHF. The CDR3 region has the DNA TGTGCCAGCAGCGCCAGGGACAGGGGTAATTCACCCCTCCACTTT.

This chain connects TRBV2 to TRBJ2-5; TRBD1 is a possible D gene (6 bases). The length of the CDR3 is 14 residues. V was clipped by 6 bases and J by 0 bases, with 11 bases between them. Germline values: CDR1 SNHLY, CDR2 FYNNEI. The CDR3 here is CASRSGENQETQYF. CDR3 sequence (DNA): TGTGCCAGCAGGTCAGGGGAAAACCAAGAGACCCAGTACTTC.

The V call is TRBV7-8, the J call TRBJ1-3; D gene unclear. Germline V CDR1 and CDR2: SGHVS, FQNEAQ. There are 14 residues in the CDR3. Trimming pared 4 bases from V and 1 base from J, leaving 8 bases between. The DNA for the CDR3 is TGTGCCAGCAGCTCCTCGGGGTCTGGAAACACCATATATTTT. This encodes CASSSSGSGNTIYF.

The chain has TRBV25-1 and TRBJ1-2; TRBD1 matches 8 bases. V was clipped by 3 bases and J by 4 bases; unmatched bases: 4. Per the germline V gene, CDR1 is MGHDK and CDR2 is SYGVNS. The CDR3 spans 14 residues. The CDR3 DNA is TGTGCCAGCAGTGACCCTGGACAGGGCTATGGCTACACCTTC. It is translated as CASSDPGQGYGYTF.

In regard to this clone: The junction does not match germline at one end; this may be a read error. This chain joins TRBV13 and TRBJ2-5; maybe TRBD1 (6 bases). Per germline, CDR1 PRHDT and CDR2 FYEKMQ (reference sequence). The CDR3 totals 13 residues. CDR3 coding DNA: TGTGCCAGCAGCTTAGGCTTTAACGGGACACCGAACTTC. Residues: CASSLGFNGTPNF.

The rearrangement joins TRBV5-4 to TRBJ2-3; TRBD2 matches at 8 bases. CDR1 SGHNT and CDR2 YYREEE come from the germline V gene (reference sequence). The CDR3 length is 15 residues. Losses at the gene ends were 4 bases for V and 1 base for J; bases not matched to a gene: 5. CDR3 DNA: TGTGCCAGCAGCCTTAGCGGGACTGGCACAGATACGCAGTATTTT. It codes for CASSLSGTGTDTQYF.

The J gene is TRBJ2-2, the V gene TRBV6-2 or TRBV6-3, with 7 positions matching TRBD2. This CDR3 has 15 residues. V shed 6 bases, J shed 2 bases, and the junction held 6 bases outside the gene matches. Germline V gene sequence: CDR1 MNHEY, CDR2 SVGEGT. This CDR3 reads CASSGERGNTGELFF. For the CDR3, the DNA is TGTGCCAGCAGCGGGGAGCGGGGAAACACCGGGGAGCTGTTTTTT.

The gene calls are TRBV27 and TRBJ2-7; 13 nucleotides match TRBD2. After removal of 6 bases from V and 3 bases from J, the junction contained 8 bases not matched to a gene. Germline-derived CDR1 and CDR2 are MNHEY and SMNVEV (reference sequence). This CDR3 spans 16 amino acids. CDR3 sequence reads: CASRLAGGIASYEQYF. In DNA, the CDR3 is TGTGCCAGCAGACTAGCGGGGGGGATAGCGAGCTACGAGCAGTACTTC.

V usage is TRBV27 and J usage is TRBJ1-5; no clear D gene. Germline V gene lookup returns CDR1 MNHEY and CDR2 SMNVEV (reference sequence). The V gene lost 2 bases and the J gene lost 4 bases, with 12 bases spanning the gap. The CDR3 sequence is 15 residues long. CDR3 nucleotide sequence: TGTGCCAGCAGTTTACTATCTGTCGGGAATCAGCCCCAGCATTTT. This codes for CASSLLSVGNQPQHF.

CDR3 loop: CATERRKLTGELFF. The CDR3 nucleotides read TGTGCCACCGAAAGACGGAAACTAACCGGGGAGCTGTTTTTT. The rearrangement joins TRBV19 to TRBJ2-2; D is ambiguous. Deletions cut 10 bases from V and 5 bases from J, with 17 bases between. This CDR3 is built from 14 residues. CDR1 LNHDA and CDR2 SQIVND come from the germline V gene (reference sequence).

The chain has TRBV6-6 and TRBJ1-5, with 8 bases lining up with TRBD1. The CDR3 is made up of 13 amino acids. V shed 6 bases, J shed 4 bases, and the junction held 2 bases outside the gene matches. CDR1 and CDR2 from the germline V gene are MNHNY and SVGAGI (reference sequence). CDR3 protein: CASRDRENQPQHF. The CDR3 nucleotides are TGTGCCAGCAGGGACAGGGAGAATCAGCCCCAGCATTTT.

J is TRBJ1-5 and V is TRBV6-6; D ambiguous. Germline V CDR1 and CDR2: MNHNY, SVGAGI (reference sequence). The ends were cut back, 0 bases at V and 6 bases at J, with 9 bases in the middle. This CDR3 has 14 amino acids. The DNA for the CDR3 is TGTGCCAGCAGTTACTCCGGTAAAGTTCAGCCCCAGCATTTT. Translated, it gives CASSYSGKVQPQHF.

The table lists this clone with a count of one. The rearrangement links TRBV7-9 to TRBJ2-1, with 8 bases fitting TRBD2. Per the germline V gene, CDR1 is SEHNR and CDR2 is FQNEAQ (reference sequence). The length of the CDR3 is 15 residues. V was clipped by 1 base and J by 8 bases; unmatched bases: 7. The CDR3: CASSLGHGGVHEQFF. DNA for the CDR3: TGTGCCAGCAGCTTAGGTCACGGGGGGGTCCATGAGCAGTTCTTC.